This TCR beta chain was captured in a study of blood T cell repertoires in COVID-19. The CDR3 has 13 residues. The V gene's germline CDR1 is MNHEY and CDR2 SVGAGI. Trimming removed 4 bases from V and 6 bases from J; junction bases left unmatched: 1. Using immunoSEQ multiplex PCR, the repertoire was profiled, and TCRdb retains in-frame clones only, with some absent. The sample has about 150,000 clones, around 86% seen once. This sequence originates from a man aged 55 to 70 with COVID-19, enrolled during active disease. The chain has TRBV6-5 and TRBJ2-2; the match to TRBD1 covers 8 bases. Sequencing was carried out using peripheral blood. The CDR3 nucleotides read TGTGCCAGCAGTTCACAGGGGGCCGGGGAGCTGTTTTTT. Protein sequence: CASSSQGAGELFF.